The clone carrying this TCR beta chain is a singleton in its sample. Original analysis: Researchers report that nucleated cell counts were estimated from reference gene primer amplification. Only in-frame clones appear in the TCRdb table, and some are missing; sequencing was by immunoSEQ multiplex PCR. The V and J calls and clone size are taken from that table; D and trimming were inferred from the DNA. The sample records around 60,000 clones, around 86% being singletons. The data originate from a study of blood T cell repertoires in COVID-19. As for the study in general: Spain, Italy and the United States supplied samples that represented acute and convalescent COVID-19. In each case, the material was cDNA or gDNA derived from T cells, B-cell-depleted T cells, or PBMCs.

V was clipped by 1 base and J by 2 bases; unmatched bases: 11. The CDR3 consists of 16 residues. CDR1 is GTSNPN, CDR2 SVGIG, per germline (reference sequence). This receptor was obtained from a man in his forties with acute or convalescent COVID-19. This chain uses TRBV30 with TRBJ2-7, with 7 positions matching TRBD1. Sequencing used peripheral blood. Written as DNA, the CDR3 is TGTGCCTGGAGTGGGCCAGAGGGGGCCCCTCCCTACGAGCAGTACTTC. The encoded protein is CAWSGPEGAPPYEQYF.